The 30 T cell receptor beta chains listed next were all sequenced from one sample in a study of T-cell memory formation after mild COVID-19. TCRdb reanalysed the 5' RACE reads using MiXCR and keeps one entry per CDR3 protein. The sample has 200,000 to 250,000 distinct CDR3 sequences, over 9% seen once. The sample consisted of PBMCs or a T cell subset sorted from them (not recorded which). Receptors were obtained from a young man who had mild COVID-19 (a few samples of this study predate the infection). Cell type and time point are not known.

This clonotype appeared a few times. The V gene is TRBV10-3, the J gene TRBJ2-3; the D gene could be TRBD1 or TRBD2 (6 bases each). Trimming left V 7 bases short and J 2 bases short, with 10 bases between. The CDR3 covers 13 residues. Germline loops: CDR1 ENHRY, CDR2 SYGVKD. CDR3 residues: CAITGGPTDTQYF. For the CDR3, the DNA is TGTGCCATCACTGGGGGGCCCACAGATACGCAGTATTTT.

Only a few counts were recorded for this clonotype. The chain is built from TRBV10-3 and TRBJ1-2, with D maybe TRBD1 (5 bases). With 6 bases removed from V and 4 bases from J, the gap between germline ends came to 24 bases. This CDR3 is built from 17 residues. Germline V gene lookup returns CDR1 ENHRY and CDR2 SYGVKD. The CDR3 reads CAISAMGPGSNGYGYTF. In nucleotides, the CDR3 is TGTGCCATCAGCGCCATGGGACCCGGGTCGAATGGCTATGGCTACACCTTC.

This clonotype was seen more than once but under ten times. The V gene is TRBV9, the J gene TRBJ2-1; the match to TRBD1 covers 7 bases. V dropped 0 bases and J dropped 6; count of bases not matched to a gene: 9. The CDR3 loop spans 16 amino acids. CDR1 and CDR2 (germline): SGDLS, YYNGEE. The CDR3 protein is CASSVALVGGVNEQFF. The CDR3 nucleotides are TGTGCCAGCAGCGTAGCTCTGGTAGGGGGCGTCAATGAGCAGTTCTTC.

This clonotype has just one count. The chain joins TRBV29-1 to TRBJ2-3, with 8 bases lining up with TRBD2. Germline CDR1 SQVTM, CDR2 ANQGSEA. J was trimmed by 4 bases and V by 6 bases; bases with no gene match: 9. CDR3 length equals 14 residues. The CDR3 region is CSVRGDLGPDTQYF. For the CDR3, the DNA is TGCAGCGTGCGGGGGGACTTAGGCCCAGATACGCAGTATTTT.

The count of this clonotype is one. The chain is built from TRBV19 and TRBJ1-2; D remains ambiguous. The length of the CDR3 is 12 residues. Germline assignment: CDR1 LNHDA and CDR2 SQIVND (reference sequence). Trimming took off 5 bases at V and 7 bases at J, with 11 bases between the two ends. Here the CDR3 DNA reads TGTGCCAGTAGTCGGAGCTTCGTTGGCTACACCTTC. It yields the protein CASSRSFVGYTF.

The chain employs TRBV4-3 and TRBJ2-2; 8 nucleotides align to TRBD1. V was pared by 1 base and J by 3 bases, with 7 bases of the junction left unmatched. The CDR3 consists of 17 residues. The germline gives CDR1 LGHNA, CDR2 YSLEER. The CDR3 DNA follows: TGCGCCAGCAGCCAAGGGTTCAGGGGGCTCGACACCGGGGAGCTGTTTTTT. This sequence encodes CASSQGFRGLDTGELFF.

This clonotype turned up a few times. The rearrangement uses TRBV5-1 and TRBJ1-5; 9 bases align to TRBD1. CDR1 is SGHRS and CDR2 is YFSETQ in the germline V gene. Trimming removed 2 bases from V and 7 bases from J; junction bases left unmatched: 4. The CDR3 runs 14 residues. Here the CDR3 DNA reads TGCGCCAGCAGCTTACAGGGGGCAGGGCAGCCCCAGCATTTT. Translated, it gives CASSLQGAGQPQHF.

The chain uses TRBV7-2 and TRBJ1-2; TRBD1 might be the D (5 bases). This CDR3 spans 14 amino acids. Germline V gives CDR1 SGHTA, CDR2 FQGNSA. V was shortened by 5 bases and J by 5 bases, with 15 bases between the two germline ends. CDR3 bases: TGTGCCAGCAGCGCGTACGGGACGGATTATGGCTACACCTTC. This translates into CASSAYGTDYGYTF.

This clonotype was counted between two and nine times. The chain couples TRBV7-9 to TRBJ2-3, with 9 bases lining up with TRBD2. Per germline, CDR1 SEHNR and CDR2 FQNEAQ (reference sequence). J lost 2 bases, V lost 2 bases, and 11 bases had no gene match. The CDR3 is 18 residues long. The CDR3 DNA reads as TGTGCCAGCAGCTTACCGCGGGGGGGCTATCCCCCCACAGATACGCAGTATTTT. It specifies CASSLPRGGYPPTDTQYF.

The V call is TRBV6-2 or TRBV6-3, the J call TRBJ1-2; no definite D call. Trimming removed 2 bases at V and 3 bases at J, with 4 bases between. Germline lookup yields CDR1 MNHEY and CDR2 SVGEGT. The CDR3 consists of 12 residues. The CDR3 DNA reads TGTGCCAGCAGTTACCTTTACTATGGCTACACCTTC. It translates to CASSYLYYGYTF.

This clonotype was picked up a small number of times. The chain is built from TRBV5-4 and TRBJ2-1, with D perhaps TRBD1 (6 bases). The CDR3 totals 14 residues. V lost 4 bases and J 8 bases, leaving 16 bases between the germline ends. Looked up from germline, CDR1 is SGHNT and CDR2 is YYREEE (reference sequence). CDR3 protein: CASSPVGAYDEQFF. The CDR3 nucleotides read TGTGCCAGCAGCCCAGTGGGGGCCTATGATGAGCAGTTCTTC.

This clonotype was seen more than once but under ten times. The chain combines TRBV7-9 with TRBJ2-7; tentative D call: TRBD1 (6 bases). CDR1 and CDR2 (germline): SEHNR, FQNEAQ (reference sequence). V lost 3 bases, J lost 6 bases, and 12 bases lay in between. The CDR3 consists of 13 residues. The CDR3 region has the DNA TGTGCCAGCAGCTTTACAGGGCCGGGCGAGCAGTACTTC. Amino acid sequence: CASSFTGPGEQYF. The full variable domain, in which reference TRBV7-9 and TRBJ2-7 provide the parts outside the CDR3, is DTGVSQNPRHKITKRGQNVTFRCDPISEHNRLYWYRQTLGQGPEFLTYFQNEAQLEKSRLLSDRFSAERPKGSFSTLEIQRTEQGDSAMYLCASSFTGPGEQYFGPGTRLTVT.

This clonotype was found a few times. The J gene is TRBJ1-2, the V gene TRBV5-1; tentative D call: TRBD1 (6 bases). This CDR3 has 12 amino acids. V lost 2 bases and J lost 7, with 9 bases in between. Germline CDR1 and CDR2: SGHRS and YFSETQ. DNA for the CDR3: TGCGCCAGCAGCTTTACAGGGTTTGGCTACACCTTC. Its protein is CASSFTGFGYTF.

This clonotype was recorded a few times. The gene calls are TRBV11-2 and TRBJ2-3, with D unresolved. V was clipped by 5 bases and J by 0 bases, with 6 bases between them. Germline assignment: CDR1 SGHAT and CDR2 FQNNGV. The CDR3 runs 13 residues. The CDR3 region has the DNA TGTGCCAGCAGCGGCTTGAGCACAGATACGCAGTATTTT. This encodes CASSGLSTDTQYF.

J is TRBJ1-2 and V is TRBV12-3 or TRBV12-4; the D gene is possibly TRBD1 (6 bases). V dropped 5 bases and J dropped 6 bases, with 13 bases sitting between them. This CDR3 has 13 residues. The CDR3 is CASSPAGADGYTF. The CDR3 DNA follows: TGTGCCAGCAGTCCTGCGGGGGCTGATGGCTACACCTTC.

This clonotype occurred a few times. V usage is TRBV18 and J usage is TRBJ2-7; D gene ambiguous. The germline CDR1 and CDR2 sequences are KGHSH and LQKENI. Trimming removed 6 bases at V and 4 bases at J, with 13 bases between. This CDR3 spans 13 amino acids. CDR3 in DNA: TGTGCCAGCTCCCCGGGTCTCGAATACGAGCAGTACGTC. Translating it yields CASSPGLEYEQYV.

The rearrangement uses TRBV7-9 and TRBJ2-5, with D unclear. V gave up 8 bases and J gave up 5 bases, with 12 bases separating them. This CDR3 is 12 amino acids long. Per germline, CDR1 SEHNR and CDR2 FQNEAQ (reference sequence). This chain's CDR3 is CASGWNRETQYF. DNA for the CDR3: TGTGCCAGCGGTTGGAATCGGGAGACCCAGTACTTC.

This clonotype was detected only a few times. The CDR3 reads CASSLDRARNYGYTF. The CDR3 DNA reads TGTGCCAGCAGCTTGGACAGAGCTCGGAACTATGGCTACACCTTC. The V and J genes are TRBV5-5 and TRBJ1-2; no reliable D call. Per the germline V gene, CDR1 is SGHKS and CDR2 is YYEKEE (reference sequence). The length of the CDR3 is 15 residues. The germline V and J ends were trimmed by 0 bases and 2 bases, with 11 bases remaining between them. Supplemented by reference TRBV5-5 and TRBJ1-2, the full variable domain reads DAGVTQSPTHLIKTRGQQVTLRCSPISGHKSVSWYQQVLGQGPQFIFQYYEKEERGRGNFPDRFSARQFPNYSSELNVNALLLGDSALYLCASSLDRARNYGYTFGSGTRLTVV.

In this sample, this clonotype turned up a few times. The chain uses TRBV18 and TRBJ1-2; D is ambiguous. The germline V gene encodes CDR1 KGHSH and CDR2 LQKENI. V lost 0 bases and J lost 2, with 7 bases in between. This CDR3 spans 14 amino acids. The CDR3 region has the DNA TGTGCCAGCTCACCACCCGCCCGGAACTATGGCTACACCTTC. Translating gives CASSPPARNYGYTF.

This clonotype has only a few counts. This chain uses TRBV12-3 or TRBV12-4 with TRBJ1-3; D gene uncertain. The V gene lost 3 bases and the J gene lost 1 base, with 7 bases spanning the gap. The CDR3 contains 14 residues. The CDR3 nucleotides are TGTGCCAGCAGTTTTAGATCGTCTGGAAACACCATATATTTT. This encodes CASSFRSSGNTIYF.

CDR3 sequence (DNA): TGTGCCAGCAGGGGACAGAGTTATGGCTACACCTTC. Residues: CASRGQSYGYTF. The rearrangement joins TRBV25-1 to TRBJ1-2; TRBD1 aligns across 7 bases. Germline values: CDR1 MGHDK, CDR2 SYGVNS. The J segment lost 5 bases and the V segment lost 6 bases, leaving 3 bases of the junction unmatched. There are 12 residues in the CDR3.

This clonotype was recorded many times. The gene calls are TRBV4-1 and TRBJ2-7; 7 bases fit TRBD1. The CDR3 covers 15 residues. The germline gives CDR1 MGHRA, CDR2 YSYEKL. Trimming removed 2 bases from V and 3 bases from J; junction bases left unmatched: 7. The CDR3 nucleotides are TGCGCCAGCAGCCAAACACCGGGACAGCTCTACGAGCAGTACTTC. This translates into CASSQTPGQLYEQYF.

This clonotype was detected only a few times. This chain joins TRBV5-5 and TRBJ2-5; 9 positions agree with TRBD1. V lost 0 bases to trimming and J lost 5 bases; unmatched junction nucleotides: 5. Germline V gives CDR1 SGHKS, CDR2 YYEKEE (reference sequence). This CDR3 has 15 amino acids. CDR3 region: CASSLVGQGHETQYF. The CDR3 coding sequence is TGTGCCAGCAGCTTGGTGGGACAGGGACACGAGACCCAGTACTTC.

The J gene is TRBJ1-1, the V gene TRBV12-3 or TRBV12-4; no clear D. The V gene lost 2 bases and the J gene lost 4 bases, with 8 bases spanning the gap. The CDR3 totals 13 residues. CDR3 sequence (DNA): TGTGCCAGCAGTTTATGGGAGCGCACTGAAGCTTTCTTT. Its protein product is CASSLWERTEAFF.

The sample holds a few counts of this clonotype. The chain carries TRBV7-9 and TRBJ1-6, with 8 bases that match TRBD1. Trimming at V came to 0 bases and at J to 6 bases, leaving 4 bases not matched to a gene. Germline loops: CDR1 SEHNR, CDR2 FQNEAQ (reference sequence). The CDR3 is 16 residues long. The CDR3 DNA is TGTGCCAGCAGCTTAGCCGGACAGGGTAGTAATTCACCCCTCCACTTT. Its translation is CASSLAGQGSNSPLHF.

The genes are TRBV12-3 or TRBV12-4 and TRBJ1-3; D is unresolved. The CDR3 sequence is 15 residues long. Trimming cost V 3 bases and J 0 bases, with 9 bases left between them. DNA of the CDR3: TGTGCCAGCAGTTTTGGGAGGGACTCTGGAAACACCATATATTTT. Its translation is CASSFGRDSGNTIYF.

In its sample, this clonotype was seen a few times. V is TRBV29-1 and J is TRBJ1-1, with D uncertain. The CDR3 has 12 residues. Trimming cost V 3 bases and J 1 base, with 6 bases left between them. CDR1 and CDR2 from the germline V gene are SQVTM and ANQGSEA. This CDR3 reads CSVDRTNTEAFF. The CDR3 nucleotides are TGCAGCGTTGACAGGACGAACACTGAAGCTTTCTTT.

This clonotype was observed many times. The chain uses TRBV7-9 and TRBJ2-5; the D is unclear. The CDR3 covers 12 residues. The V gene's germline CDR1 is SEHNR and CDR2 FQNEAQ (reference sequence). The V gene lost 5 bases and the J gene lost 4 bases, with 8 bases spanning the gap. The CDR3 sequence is CASSPNRETQYF. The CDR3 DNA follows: TGTGCCAGCAGCCCGAACCGAGAGACCCAGTACTTC.

The CDR3 loop is CATTGFHGYTF. DNA for the CDR3: TGTGCCACCACAGGGTTTCATGGCTACACCTTC. The chain links TRBV25-1 to TRBJ1-2, with D possibly TRBD1 on 6 matching bases. V shed 10 bases and J shed 6 bases, with 12 bases lying between them. The germline gives CDR1 MGHDK, CDR2 SYGVNS. This CDR3 spans 11 amino acids.

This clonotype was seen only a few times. CDR3 nucleotide sequence: TGTGCCAGCAGCGTAGGCCACAGGGTAGGGACTGAAGCTTTCTTT. It specifies CASSVGHRVGTEAFF. This sequence joins TRBV9 and TRBJ1-1; D perhaps matches TRBD1 (6 bases). CDR1 is SGDLS and CDR2 is YYNGEE in the germline V gene. The CDR3 has 15 residues. V was trimmed by 0 bases and J by 5 bases, leaving 14 bases between them. Drawing the rest from reference TRBV9 and TRBJ1-1, the complete variable domain is DSGVTQTPKHLITATGQRVTLRCSPRSGDLSVYWYQQSLDQGLQFLIQYYNGEERAKGNILERFSAQQFPDLHSELNLSSLELGDSALYFCASSVGHRVGTEAFFGQGTRLTVV.